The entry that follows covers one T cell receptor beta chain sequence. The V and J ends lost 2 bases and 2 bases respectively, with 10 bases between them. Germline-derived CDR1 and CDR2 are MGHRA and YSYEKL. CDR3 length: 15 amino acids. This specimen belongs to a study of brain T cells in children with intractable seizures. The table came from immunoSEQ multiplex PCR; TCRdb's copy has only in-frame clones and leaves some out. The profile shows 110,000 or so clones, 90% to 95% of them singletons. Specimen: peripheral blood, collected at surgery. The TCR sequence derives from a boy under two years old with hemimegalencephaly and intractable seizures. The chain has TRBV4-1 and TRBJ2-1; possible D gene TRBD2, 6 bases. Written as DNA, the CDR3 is TGCGCCAGCAGCCAATCCAGGACTACCTACAATGAGCAGTTCTTC. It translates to CASSQSRTTYNEQFF.